These 6 T cell receptor beta chains share one sample of origin, sequenced in a study of T-cell reconstitution after alpha-beta-depleted transplantation in children. Preparation of the TCRbeta library involved a method that used unique molecular identifiers. TCRdb analysed the PCR reads with MiXCR anew, one entry per CDR3 protein. The sample lists 25,000 to 30,000 distinct CDR3 sequences, about 6.2% occurring once. This specimen was PBMCs, mostly from graft donor cells, taken 180 days after TCRalphabeta/CD19-depleted stem cell transplant. Receptors were obtained from a male patient under 18 who had a stem cell transplant for acute myeloid leukemia, so the T cells may come from the graft donor.

This clonotype was counted ten times or more. The rearrangement joins TRBV4-2 to TRBJ1-6; a possible D gene is TRBD1 (6 bases). V lost 0 bases, J lost 8 bases, and 14 bases lay in between. This CDR3 contains 16 residues. Germline CDR1 reads LGHNA; CDR2 reads YNFKEQ. The CDR3 region is CASSQDGQISDSPLHF. CDR3 in DNA: TGTGCCAGCAGCCAAGACGGACAGATCAGTGATTCACCCCTCCACTTT.

This clonotype was observed at least ten times. J is TRBJ1-2 and V is TRBV7-2; no clear D. Germline V gives CDR1 SGHTA, CDR2 FQGNSA. Trimming pared 1 base from V and 0 bases from J, leaving 9 bases between. The CDR3 is 15 amino acids. For the CDR3, the DNA is TGTGCCAGCAGCTTAGGTCGGGGTTCTAACTATGGCTACACCTTC. Translating gives CASSLGRGSNYGYTF.

This clonotype was found many times. The chain employs TRBV20-1 and TRBJ2-7; TRBD2 aligns across 11 bases. The germline gives CDR1 DFQATT, CDR2 SNEGSKA (reference sequence). This CDR3 is built from 15 residues. Germline trimming cut 5 bases from V and 6 bases from J; bases unmatched to any gene: 12. In nucleotides, the CDR3 is TGCAGTGCTGGGGCCACTAGCGGGAGTTCTTCCGAGCAGTACTTC. Residues: CSAGATSGSSSEQYF.

This clonotype was counted ten times or more. The chain joins TRBV11-2 to TRBJ2-2; weak D call: TRBD1 (6 bases). Trimming took 3 bases from V and 6 from J, leaving 11 bases between them. CDR1 is SGHAT, CDR2 FQNNGV, per germline. The CDR3 runs 14 residues. CDR3 in amino acids: CASSFFQGSGELFF. The CDR3 DNA follows: TGTGCCAGCAGCTTCTTTCAGGGGTCCGGGGAGCTGTTTTTT.

V is TRBV5-4 and J is TRBJ2-3; no reliable D call. Deletions cut 1 base from V and 0 bases from J, with 3 bases between. CDR3 size: 13 residues. CDR1 is SGHNT, CDR2 YYREEE, per germline (reference sequence). In DNA form, the CDR3 reads TGTGCCAGCAGCTTGACTAGCACAGATACGCAGTATTTT. It is translated as CASSLTSTDTQYF. Full variable domain (rest looked up from reference TRBV5-4 and TRBJ2-3): ETGVTQSPTHLIKTRGQQVTLRCSSQSGHNTVSWYQQALGQGPQFIFQYYREEENGRGNFPPRFSGLQFPNYSSELNVNALELDDSALYLCASSLTSTDTQYFGPGTRLTVL.

At least ten counts were recorded for this clonotype. This rearrangement joins TRBV30 to TRBJ2-7; the D gene is possibly TRBD2 (5 bases). The CDR3 contains 12 residues. Trimming took 2 bases from V and 6 from J, leaving 11 bases between them. CDR1 and CDR2 from the germline V gene are GTSNPN and SVGIG (reference sequence). CDR3 sequence reads: CAWSPRGSEQYF. In DNA, the CDR3 is TGTGCCTGGAGTCCCCGGGGAAGCGAGCAGTACTTC.